This T cell receptor beta chain stems from a study of T-cell reconstitution after alpha-beta-depleted transplantation in children. Preparing the TCRbeta library involved the use of unique molecular identifiers. TCRdb redid the calling of the PCR reads with MiXCR, one entry per CDR3 protein. Of fewer than 400,000 distinct CDR3 sequences listed, roughly 22% are singletons. Trimming removed 3 bases from V and 0 bases from J, with 8 bases in between. Germline V gene data show CDR1 as MDHEN and CDR2 as SYDVKM. This CDR3 spans 15 amino acids. The sample was PBMCs from the stem cell graft donor, taken from the stem cell graft. This chain uses TRBV28 with TRBJ2-2; D remains ambiguous. The clonotype comes from a human donor who donated a stem cell graft to a child with acute myeloid leukemia. CDR3 region: CASSFVIPNTGELFF. The CDR3 coding sequence is TGTGCCAGCAGTTTTGTCATTCCGAACACCGGGGAGCTGTTTTTT.